Following are 25 T cell receptor beta chains from one sample sequenced in a study of CD8+CD57+ T cells in acquired aplastic anemia. Genomic DNA was employed as the template in profiling TCR beta VDJ and CDR3. From the reads, TCRdb called clonotypes with MiXCR, one entry per CDR3 protein. Of approximately 170,000 distinct CDR3 sequences in the sample, about 64% are singletons; the top ten hold under 50%. Sequencing input: sorted CD4+, CD8+, or CD8+CD57+ T cells (not recorded which) from PBMCs. These receptors all stem from a human donor in good health.

This chain connects TRBV5-4 to TRBJ2-2; D perhaps matches TRBD1 (5 bases). Looked up from germline, CDR1 is SGHNT and CDR2 is YYREEE (reference sequence). Between the trimmed V and J ends, which lost 5 bases and 1 base, there was a span of 9 bases. The CDR3 is 14 amino acids. The CDR3 DNA reads TGTGCCAGCAGGGCTACAGGGAACACCGGGGAGCTGTTTTTT. The encoded protein is CASRATGNTGELFF.

This clonotype was seen a few times. The CDR3 DNA sequence: TGTGCCACCACCCAGGCAAGCGGACATTATAGCAATCAGCCCCAGCATTTT. The encoded protein is CATTQASGHYSNQPQHF. J is TRBJ1-5 and V is TRBV15; D may be TRBD1 (5 bases). Deletions cut 7 bases from V and 0 bases from J, with 19 bases between. The CDR3 is made up of 17 amino acids. Germline CDR1 and CDR2: LNHNV and YYDKDF (reference sequence).

The rearrangement uses TRBV5-1 and TRBJ1-4; 8 bases align to TRBD1. The trim removed 4 bases at V and 4 bases at J, leaving 3 bases unmatched. Germline CDR1 SGHRS, CDR2 YFSETQ. The CDR3 is 14 amino acids. The CDR3 DNA is TGCGCCAGCAGCCAACAGGGGGGTAATGAAAAACTGTTTTTT. Translation gives CASSQQGGNEKLFF.

The chain recombines TRBV7-9 with TRBJ1-6; 9 bases fit TRBD1. Germline trimming cut 4 bases from V and 5 bases from J; bases unmatched to any gene: 3. The V gene's germline CDR1 is SEHNR and CDR2 FQNEAQ (reference sequence). CDR3 length: 15 residues. CDR3 in DNA: TGTGCCAGCAGCTGGGGACAGGGTGATAATTCACCCCTCCACTTT. Its translation: CASSWGQGDNSPLHF.

The rearrangement uses TRBV5-1 and TRBJ2-7; D unresolved. The CDR3 runs to 13 residues. The germline CDR1 and CDR2 sequences are SGHRS and YFSETQ. The V gene lost 4 bases and the J gene lost 5 bases, with 13 bases spanning the gap. The CDR3 DNA is TGCGCCAGCAGCCAAGCCCTCCAGGACGAGCAGTACTTC. The encoded protein is CASSQALQDEQYF.

This chain connects TRBV20-1 to TRBJ1-6; 9 nucleotides match TRBD1. The germline CDR1 and CDR2 sequences are DFQATT and SNEGSKA (reference sequence). This CDR3 has 13 residues. V lost 4 bases, J lost 10 bases, and 5 bases stayed unmatched. As DNA, the CDR3 is TGCAGTGCTAAACAGGGGGCGGCCTCACCCCTCCACTTT. Amino acid sequence: CSAKQGAASPLHF.

The chain couples TRBV7-3 to TRBJ1-2; 8 positions match TRBD1. Germline V gene sequence: CDR1 SGHTA, CDR2 FQGTGA. The CDR3 contains 14 residues. V shed 5 bases and J 5 bases; nucleotides not matched to a gene: 7. The CDR3 loop is CASSPTTGVYGYTF. The CDR3 coding sequence is TGTGCCAGCAGCCCAACGACAGGGGTATATGGCTACACCTTC.

The rearrangement uses TRBV7-2 and TRBJ2-2; D remains unclear. Germline assignment: CDR1 SGHTA and CDR2 FQGNSA. The CDR3 is 13 amino acids. V was cut by 1 base and J by 6 bases, with 6 bases left in between. The CDR3 DNA follows: TGTGCCAGCAGCTTAGTGCGCGCCGGGGAGCTGTTTTTT. Translation gives CASSLVRAGELFF. Together with reference TRBV7-2 and TRBJ2-2, the CDR3 gives the full variable domain: GAGVSQSPSNKVTEKGKDVELRCDPISGHTALYWYRQSLGQGLEFLIYFQGNSAPDKSGLPSDRFSAERTGGSVSTLTIQRTQQEDSAVYLCASSLVRAGELFFGEGSRLTVL.

The chain employs TRBV19 and TRBJ1-1; maybe TRBD1 (5 bases). Trimming took off 9 bases at V and 6 bases at J, with 17 bases between the two ends. The CDR3 contains 13 residues. Germline CDR1 reads LNHDA; CDR2 reads SQIVND (reference sequence). CDR3 nucleotides: TGTGCCAGCAGCAAGGTGAGGGGCTCTGAAGCTTTCTTT. It translates to CASSKVRGSEAFF. The entire variable domain, with the rest obtained from reference TRBV19 and TRBJ1-1, is as follows: DGGITQSPKYLFRKEGQNVTLSCEQNLNHDAMYWYRQDPGQGLRLIYYSQIVNDFQKGDIAEGYSVSREKKESFPLTVTSAQKNPTAFYLCASSKVRGSEAFFGQGTRLTVV.

The chain employs TRBV5-6 and TRBJ2-3; TRBD2 agrees at 7 bases. From germline, CDR1 is SGHDT and CDR2 YYEEEE. This CDR3 contains 14 residues. V lost 1 base and J lost 6; bases outside the gene matches: 5. The CDR3, as DNA: TGTGCCAGCAGCTTGTGGGGGGGGAGGGATACGCAGTATTTT. Its translation: CASSLWGGRDTQYF.

For this clonotype: The CDR3 does not close with the conserved phenylalanine or tryptophan, likely indicating a read error. The limits of the CDR3 on the DNA are not certain, so only TCRdb's listed CDR3 is given. The chain recombines TRBV20-1 with TRBJ2-7; the listed D gene, TRBD1, was not tested against the DNA. Germline V lookup: CDR1 DFQATT, CDR2 SNEGSKA (reference sequence). From its first to its last residue, the CDR3 has 13 amino acids. Here the CDR3 reads CSGTGTDSYERYL.

This chain connects TRBV10-3 to TRBJ2-7, with 9 bases identical to TRBD2. CDR1 and CDR2 (germline): ENHRY, SYGVKD. This CDR3 has 16 amino acids. The V segment lost 10 bases and the J segment 0 bases; nucleotides outside the gene matches: 13. DNA of the CDR3: TGTGCCACCGCGGGACTAGCCCTCTCAAGCTCCTACGAGCAGTACTTC. Its protein is CATAGLALSSSYEQYF.

This clonotype was detected many times. The gene calls are TRBV12-3 or TRBV12-4 and TRBJ1-2; D is perhaps TRBD1 (5 bases). The CDR3 loop spans 17 amino acids. V dropped 3 bases and J dropped 2 bases, with 19 bases sitting between them. This chain's CDR3 is CASSFGGGVYLNYGYTF. For the CDR3, the DNA is TGTGCCAGCAGTTTCGGGGGAGGGGTGTACCTCAACTATGGCTACACCTTC.

Turning to this clonotype: At one end, the junction sequence differs from germline, possibly due to a read error. The rearrangement joins TRBV20-1 to TRBJ2-3; D may be TRBD2 (6 bases). The CDR3 loop spans 14 amino acids. The germline V gene encodes CDR1 DFQATT and CDR2 SNEGSKA (reference sequence). CDR3 DNA: TGCAGTGCCAGTTTGACAGCGGGCACAGATACGCGGTATTTT. It translates to CSASLTAGTDTRYF.

The V gene is TRBV9, the J gene TRBJ2-5; no definite D call. CDR3 length equals 15 residues. Trimming removed 4 bases from V and 5 bases from J, with 18 bases in between. Germline V CDR1 and CDR2: SGDLS, YYNGEE. The CDR3 region is CASSISDTLGETQYF. As DNA, the CDR3 is TGTGCCAGCAGCATCAGCGACACTCTCGGGGAGACCCAGTACTTC.

The J gene is TRBJ2-1, the V gene TRBV7-2; 13 nucleotides agree with TRBD2. The germline V gene encodes CDR1 SGHTA and CDR2 FQGNSA. The trim removed 2 bases at V and 8 bases at J, leaving 6 bases unmatched. The CDR3 has 16 amino acids. The CDR3 spells CASSLILAGGFDEQFF. In DNA form, the CDR3 reads TGTGCCAGCAGCTTAATACTAGCGGGGGGGTTTGATGAGCAGTTCTTC. Using reference TRBV7-2 and TRBJ2-1 for the parts outside the CDR3, the full variable domain is GAGVSQSPSNKVTEKGKDVELRCDPISGHTALYWYRQSLGQGLEFLIYFQGNSAPDKSGLPSDRFSAERTGGSVSTLTIQRTQQEDSAVYLCASSLILAGGFDEQFFGPGTRLTVL.

The rearrangement links TRBV10-2 to TRBJ1-2, with a weak D call TRBD1 (6 bases). With 7 bases removed from V and 1 base from J, the gap between germline ends came to 19 bases. CDR1 and CDR2 (germline): WSHSY, SAAADI. There are 16 residues in the CDR3. The CDR3 DNA is TGCGCCAGCACCCCGATTGGGGGCCAGTATAACTATGGCTACACCTTC. As protein: CASTPIGGQYNYGYTF.

CDR3 in DNA: TGTGCCAGCAGCGCCGGGGGCGGGAGGGCCGACGAGCAGTACTTC. Protein: CASSAGGGRADEQYF. The chain couples TRBV3-1 to TRBJ2-7, with 9 bases aligning to TRBD2. CDR1 LGHDT and CDR2 YNNKEL come from the germline V gene (reference sequence). With 5 bases clipped from V and 5 bases from J, the junction kept 10 bases outside the gene matches. The length of the CDR3 is 15 residues.

The chain couples TRBV10-3 to TRBJ2-1, with 10 bases matching TRBD1. CDR1 is ENHRY and CDR2 is SYGVKD in the germline V gene. There are 13 residues in the CDR3. Losses at the gene ends were 10 bases for V and 8 bases for J; bases not matched to a gene: 8. CDR3 residues: CATQTGGLDEQFF. CDR3 nucleotide sequence: TGTGCCACTCAGACAGGGGGCCTCGATGAGCAGTTCTTC.

This clonotype has only a few counts. V usage is TRBV30 and J usage is TRBJ1-2; no clear D gene. This CDR3 is 11 amino acids long. Per germline, CDR1 GTSNPN and CDR2 SVGIG (reference sequence). V was clipped by 6 bases and J by 1 base, with 6 bases between them. The CDR3 sequence is CACTDNYGYTF. The DNA for the CDR3 is TGTGCCTGCACTGATAACTATGGCTACACCTTC.

CDR3 sequence: CASSETVPLYRQPQHF. The CDR3 coding sequence is TGTGCCAGCAGTGAGACAGTCCCCCTATATCGTCAGCCCCAGCATTTT. V and J are TRBV2 and TRBJ1-5; the D gene is possibly TRBD1 (5 bases). In germline, CDR1 is SNHLY, CDR2 FYNNEI. There are 16 residues in the CDR3. V was clipped by 3 bases and J by 6 bases, with 18 bases between them.

This rearrangement joins TRBV20-1 to TRBJ2-1, with 9 positions matching TRBD2. CDR3 size: 16 residues. The germline gives CDR1 DFQATT, CDR2 SNEGSKA (reference sequence). The V segment lost 2 bases and the J segment 6 bases; nucleotides outside the gene matches: 11. CDR3 region: CSARSTQNSGSNEQFF. The CDR3 DNA sequence: TGCAGTGCTAGATCGACCCAGAATAGCGGGAGCAATGAGCAGTTCTTC.

This rearrangement joins TRBV7-6 to TRBJ2-4; 7 nucleotides align to TRBD1. J gave up 9 bases and V 6 bases, and 8 bases lay outside the gene matches. Looked up from germline, CDR1 is SGHVS and CDR2 is FNYEAQ. CDR3 length equals 13 residues. CDR3 loop: CASSFDRTGIQYF. DNA for the CDR3: TGTGCCAGCAGTTTCGACAGGACAGGCATTCAGTACTTC.

This clonotype came up a few times. At one of its ends the junction is not consistent with the germline gene, which may arise from a read error. This sequence joins TRBV5-1 and TRBJ2-3; D is undetermined. The CDR3 is 12 residues long. Germline CDR1 is SGHRS and CDR2 is YFSETQ. CDR3: CASSFPTDTQYF. In DNA form, the CDR3 reads TGTGCCAGCAGCTTCCCTACAGATACGCAGTATTTT.

The gene calls are TRBV7-3 and TRBJ1-5; tentative D call: TRBD1 (6 bases). This CDR3 is 14 amino acids long. The germline V gene has CDR1 SGHTA and CDR2 FQGTGA. Trimming took off 6 bases at V and 5 bases at J, with 14 bases between the two ends. CDR3: CASRRGGWYQPQHF. CDR3 nucleotides: TGTGCCAGCAGGAGGGGGGGGTGGTATCAGCCCCAGCATTTT.